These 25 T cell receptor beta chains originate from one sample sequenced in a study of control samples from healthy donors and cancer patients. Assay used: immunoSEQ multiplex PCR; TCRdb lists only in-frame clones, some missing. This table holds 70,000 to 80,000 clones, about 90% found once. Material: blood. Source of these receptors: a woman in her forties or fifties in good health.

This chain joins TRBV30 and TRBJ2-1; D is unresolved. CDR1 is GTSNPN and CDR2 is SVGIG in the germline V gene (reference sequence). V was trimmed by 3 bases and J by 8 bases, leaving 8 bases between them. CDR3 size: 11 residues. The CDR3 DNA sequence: TGTGCCTGGAGACTTGCCGATGAGCAGTTCTTC. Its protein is CAWRLADEQFF.

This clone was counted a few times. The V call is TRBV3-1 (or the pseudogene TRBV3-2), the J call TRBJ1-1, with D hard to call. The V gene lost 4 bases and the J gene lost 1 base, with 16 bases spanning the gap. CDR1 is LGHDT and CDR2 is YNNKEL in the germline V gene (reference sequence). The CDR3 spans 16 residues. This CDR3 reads CASSLLGGNSNTEAFF. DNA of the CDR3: TGTGCCAGCAGCCTCCTGGGAGGGAATTCGAACACTGAAGCTTTCTTT.

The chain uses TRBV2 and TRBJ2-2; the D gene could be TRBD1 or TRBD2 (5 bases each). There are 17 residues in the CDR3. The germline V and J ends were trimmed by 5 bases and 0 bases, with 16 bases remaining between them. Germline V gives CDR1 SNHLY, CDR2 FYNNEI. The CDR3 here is CASSFGAGFTNTGELFF. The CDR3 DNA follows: TGTGCCAGCAGTTTCGGGGCTGGGTTTACGAACACCGGGGAGCTGTTTTTT.

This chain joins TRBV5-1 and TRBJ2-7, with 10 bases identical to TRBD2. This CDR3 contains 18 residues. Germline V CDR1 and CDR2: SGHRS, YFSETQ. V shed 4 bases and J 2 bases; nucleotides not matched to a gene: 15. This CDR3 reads CASSRNPITGTSAYEQYF. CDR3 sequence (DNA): TGCGCCAGCAGCCGGAATCCTATTACCGGGACTAGCGCCTACGAGCAGTACTTC.

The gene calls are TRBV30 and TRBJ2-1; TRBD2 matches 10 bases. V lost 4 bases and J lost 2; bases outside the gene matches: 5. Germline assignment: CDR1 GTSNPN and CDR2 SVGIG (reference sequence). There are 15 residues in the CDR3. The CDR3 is CAWTALAGTYNEQFF. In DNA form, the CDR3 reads TGTGCCTGGACTGCACTAGCGGGAACCTACAATGAGCAGTTCTTC.

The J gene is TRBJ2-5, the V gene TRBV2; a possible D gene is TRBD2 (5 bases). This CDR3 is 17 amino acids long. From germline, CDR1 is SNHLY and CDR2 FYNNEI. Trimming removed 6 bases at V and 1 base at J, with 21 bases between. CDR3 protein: CASRDSSVGLSQETQYF. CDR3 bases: TGTGCCAGCAGGGACTCGAGTGTAGGACTGAGCCAAGAGACCCAGTACTTC.

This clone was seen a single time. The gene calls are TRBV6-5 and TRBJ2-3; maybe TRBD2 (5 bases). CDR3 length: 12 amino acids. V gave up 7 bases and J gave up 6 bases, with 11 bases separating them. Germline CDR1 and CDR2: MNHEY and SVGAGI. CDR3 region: CASTRVMDTQYF. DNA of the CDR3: TGTGCCAGCACGAGGGTGATGGATACGCAGTATTTT.

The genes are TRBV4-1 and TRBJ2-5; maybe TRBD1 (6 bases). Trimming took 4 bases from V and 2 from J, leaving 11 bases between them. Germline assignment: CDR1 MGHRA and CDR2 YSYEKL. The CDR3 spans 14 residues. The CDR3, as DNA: TGCGCCAGCAGCCCCCAGACAGGACAAGAGACCCAGTACTTC. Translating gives CASSPQTGQETQYF.

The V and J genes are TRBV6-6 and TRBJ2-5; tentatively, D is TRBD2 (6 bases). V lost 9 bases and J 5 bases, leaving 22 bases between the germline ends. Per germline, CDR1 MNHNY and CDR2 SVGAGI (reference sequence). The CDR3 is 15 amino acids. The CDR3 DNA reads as TGTGCCAGTCGTTCCACTACCACTAGCTCGGAGACCCAGTACTTC. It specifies CASRSTTTSSETQYF.

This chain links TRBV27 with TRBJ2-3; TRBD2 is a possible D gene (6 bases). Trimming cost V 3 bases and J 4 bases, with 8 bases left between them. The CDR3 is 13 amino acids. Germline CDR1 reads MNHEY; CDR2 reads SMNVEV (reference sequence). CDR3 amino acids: CASSFGGADTQYF. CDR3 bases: TGTGCCAGCAGTTTCGGGGGAGCAGATACGCAGTATTTT.

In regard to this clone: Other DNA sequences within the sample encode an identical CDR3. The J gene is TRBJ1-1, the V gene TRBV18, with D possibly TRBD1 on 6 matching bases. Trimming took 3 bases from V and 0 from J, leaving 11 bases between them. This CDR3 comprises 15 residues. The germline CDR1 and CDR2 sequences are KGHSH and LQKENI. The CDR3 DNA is TGTGCCAGCTCACCCCCCGACAGGATGAACACTGAAGCTTTCTTT. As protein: CASSPPDRMNTEAFF.

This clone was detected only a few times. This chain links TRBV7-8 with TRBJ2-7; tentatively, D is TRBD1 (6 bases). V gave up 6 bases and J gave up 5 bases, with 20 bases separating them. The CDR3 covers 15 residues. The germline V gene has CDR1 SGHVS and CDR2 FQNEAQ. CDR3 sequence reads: CASRQNPGHPNEQYF. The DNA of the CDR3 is TGTGCCAGCAGACAAAATCCGGGACACCCCAACGAGCAGTACTTC. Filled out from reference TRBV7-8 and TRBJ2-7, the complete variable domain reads GAGVSQSPRYKVAKRGQDVALRCDPISGHVSLFWYQQALGQGPEFLTYFQNEAQLDKSGLPSDRFFAERPEGSVSTLKIQRTQQEDSAVYLCASRQNPGHPNEQYFGPGTRLTVT.

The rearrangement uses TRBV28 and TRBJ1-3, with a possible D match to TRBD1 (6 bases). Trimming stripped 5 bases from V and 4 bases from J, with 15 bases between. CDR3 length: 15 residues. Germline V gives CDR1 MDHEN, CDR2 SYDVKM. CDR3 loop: CASSPPKGVGNTIYF. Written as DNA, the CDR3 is TGTGCCAGCAGTCCTCCTAAGGGGGTAGGAAACACCATATATTTT.

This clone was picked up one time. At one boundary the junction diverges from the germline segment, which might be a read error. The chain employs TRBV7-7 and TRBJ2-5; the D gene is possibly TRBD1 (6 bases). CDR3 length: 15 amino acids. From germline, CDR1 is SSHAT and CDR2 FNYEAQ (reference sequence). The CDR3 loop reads CASSLDRGHQETQYF. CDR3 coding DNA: TGTGCTAGCAGCTTAGATAGGGGACATCAAGAGACCCAGTACTTC.

Written as DNA, the CDR3 is TGTGCCAGCCGGGGGGAGGCTGACGCCGGGGAGCTGTTTTTT. This gives the protein CASRGEADAGELFF. The rearrangement joins TRBV2 to TRBJ2-2, with 7 bases aligning to TRBD2. The CDR3 spans 14 residues. Germline CDR1 SNHLY, CDR2 FYNNEI. Trimming at V came to 8 bases and at J to 6 bases, leaving 9 bases not matched to a gene.

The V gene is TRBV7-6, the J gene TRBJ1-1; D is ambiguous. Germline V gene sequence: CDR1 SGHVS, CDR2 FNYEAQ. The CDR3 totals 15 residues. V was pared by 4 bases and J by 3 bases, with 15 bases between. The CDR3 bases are TGTGCCAGCAGCTCTCCCGGTGAAGGGTACACTGAAGCTTTCTTT. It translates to CASSSPGEGYTEAFF.

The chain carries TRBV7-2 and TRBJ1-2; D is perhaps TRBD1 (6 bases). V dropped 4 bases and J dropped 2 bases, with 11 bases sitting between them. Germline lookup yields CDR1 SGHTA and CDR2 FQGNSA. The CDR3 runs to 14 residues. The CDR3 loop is CASSSVTGNYGYTF. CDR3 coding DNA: TGTGCCAGCAGCTCCGTTACAGGGAACTATGGCTACACCTTC.

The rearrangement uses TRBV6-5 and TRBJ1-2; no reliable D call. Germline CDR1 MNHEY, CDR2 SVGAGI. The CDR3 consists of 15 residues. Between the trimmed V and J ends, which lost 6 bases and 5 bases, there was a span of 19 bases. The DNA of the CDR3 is TGTGCCAGCAGACGAGCGTACGAGGTTAGGTATGGCTACACCTTC. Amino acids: CASRRAYEVRYGYTF.

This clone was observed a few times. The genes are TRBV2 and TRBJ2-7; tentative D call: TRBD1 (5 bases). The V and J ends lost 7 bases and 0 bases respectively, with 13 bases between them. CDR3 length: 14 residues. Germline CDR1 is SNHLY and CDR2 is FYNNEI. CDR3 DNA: TGTGCCAGCAATAGACAGCTTCTCTCCTACGAGCAGTACTTC. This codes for CASNRQLLSYEQYF.

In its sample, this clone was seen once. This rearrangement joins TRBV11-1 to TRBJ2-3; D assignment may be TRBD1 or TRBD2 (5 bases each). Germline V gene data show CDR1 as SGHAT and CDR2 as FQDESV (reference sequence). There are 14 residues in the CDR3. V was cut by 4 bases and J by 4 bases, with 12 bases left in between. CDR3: CASSWGVGADTQYF. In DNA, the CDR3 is TGTGCCAGCAGCTGGGGCGTCGGGGCAGATACGCAGTATTTT. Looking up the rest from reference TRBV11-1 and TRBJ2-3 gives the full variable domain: EAEVAQSPRYKITEKSQAVAFWCDPISGHATLYWYRQILGQGPELLVQFQDESVVDDSQLPKDRFSAERLKGVDSTLKIQPAELGDSAMYLCASSWGVGADTQYFGPGTRLTVL.

CDR3 loop: CASSITRNSPLHF. CDR3 nucleotides: TGTGCCAGTAGTATAACTCGAAATTCACCCCTCCACTTT. The chain is built from TRBV19 and TRBJ1-6, with D unresolved. Trimming removed 2 bases from V and 7 bases from J, with 6 bases in between. CDR1 and CDR2 from the germline V gene are LNHDA and SQIVND (reference sequence). This CDR3 spans 13 amino acids.

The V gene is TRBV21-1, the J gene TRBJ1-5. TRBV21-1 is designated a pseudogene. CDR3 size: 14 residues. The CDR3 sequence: CASSKSRSNQPQHF. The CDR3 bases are TGTGCCAGCAGCAAGTCAAGGAGCAATCAGCCCCAGCATTTT.

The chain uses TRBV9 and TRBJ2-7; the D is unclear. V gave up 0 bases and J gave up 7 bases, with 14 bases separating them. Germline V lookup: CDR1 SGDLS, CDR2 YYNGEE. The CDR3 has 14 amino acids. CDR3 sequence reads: CASSVGQDPLEQYF. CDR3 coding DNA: TGTGCCAGCAGCGTAGGTCAGGACCCCTTGGAGCAGTACTTC.

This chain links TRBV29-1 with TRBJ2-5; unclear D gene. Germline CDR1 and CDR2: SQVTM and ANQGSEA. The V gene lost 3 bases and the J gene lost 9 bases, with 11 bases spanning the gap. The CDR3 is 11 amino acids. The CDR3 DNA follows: TGCAGCGTTGATGAAGGGTTTGCCCAGTACTTC. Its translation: CSVDEGFAQYF. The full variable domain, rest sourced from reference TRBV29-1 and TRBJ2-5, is SAVISQKPSRDICQRGTSLTIQCQVDSQVTMMFWYRQQPGQSLTLIATANQGSEATYESGFVIDKFPISRPNLTFSTLTVSNMSPEDSSIYLCSVDEGFAQYFGPGTRLLVL.

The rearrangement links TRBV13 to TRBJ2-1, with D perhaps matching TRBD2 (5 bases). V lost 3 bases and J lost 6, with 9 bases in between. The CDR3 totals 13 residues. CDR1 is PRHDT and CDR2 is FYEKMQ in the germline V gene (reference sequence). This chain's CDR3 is CASSFGLTNEQFF. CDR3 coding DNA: TGTGCCAGCAGCTTCGGACTGACCAATGAGCAGTTCTTC.